This TCR beta chain appears in the sequencing data of a study of blood T cell repertoires in COVID-19. Background on the study: PBMCs, B-cell-depleted T cells, or T cells provided the cDNA or gDNA that made up the material.

The count of this clone is one. Using immunoSEQ multiplex PCR, the repertoire was profiled, and TCRdb retains in-frame clones only, with some absent. The data contain around 400,000 clones, roughly 88% of them singletons. The CDR3 spans 15 residues. The chain is built from TRBV12-2 and TRBJ2-5; the table's TRBD1 call for D was not verified on the DNA. TRBV12-2 is reported as a pseudogene. The TCR sequence derives from a woman between 18 and 29 years old who had been exposed to COVID-19. The sequencing input was PBMCs or T cells enriched from blood (not recorded which). The CDR3 here is CASRLGQAPGETQYF. The CDR3 DNA follows: TGTGCAAGTCGCTTGGGACAGGCGCCTGGGGAGACCCAGTACTTC.